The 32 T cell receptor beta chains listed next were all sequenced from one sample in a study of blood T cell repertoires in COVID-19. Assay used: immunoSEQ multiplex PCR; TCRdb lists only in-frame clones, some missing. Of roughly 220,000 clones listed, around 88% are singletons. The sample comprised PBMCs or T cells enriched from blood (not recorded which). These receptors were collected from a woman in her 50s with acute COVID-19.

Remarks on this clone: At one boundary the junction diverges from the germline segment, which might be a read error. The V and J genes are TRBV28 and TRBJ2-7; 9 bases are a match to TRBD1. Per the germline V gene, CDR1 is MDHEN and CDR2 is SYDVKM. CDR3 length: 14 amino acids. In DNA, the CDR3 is TGTGCCAGCAGCCCCCAGGGACAGGGAATGGGGGCGGTCTTC. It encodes CASSPQGQGMGAVF.

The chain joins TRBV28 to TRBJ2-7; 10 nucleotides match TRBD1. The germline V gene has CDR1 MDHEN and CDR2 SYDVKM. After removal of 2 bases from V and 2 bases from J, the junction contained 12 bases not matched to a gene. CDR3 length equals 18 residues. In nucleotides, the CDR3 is TGTGCCAGCAGTTTAGGGCTTAGAACCGGGACAGGGGCCTACGAGCAGTACTTC. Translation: CASSLGLRTGTGAYEQYF. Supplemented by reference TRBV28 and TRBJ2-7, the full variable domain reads DVKVTQSSRYLVKRTGEKVFLECVQDMDHENMFWYRQDPGLGLRLIYFSYDVKMKEKGDIPEGYSVSREKKERFSLILESASTNQTSMYLCASSLGLRTGTGAYEQYFGPGTRLTVT.

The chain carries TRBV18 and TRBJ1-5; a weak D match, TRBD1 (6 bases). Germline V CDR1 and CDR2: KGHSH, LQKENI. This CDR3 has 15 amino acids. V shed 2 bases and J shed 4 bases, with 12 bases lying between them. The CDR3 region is CASSPKVRGNQPQHF. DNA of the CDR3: TGTGCCAGCTCACCAAAGGTTAGGGGGAATCAGCCCCAGCATTTT.

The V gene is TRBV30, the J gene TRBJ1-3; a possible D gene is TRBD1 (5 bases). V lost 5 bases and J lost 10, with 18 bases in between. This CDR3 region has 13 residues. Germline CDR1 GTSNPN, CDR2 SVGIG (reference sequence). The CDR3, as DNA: TGTGCCTGGGTCTGGGGCCGCGATGGGACCATATATTTT. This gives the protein CAWVWGRDGTIYF.

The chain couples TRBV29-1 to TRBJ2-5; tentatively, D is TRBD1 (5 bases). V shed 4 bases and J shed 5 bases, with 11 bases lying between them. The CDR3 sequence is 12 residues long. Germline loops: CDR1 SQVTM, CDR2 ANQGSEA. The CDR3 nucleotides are TGCAGCGTTGGACAGCCGTTGGAGACCCAGTACTTC. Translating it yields CSVGQPLETQYF.

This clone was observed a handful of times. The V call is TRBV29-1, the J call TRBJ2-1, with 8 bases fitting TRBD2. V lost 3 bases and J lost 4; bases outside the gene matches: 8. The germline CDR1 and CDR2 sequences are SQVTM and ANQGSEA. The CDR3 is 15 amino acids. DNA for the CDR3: TGCAGCGTTGATTTCGGGACTAGTCGGTACAATGAGCAGTTCTTC. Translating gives CSVDFGTSRYNEQFF.

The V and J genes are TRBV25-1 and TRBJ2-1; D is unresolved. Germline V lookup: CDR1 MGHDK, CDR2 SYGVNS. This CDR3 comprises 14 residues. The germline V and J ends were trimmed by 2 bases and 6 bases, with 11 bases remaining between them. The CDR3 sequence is CASSEHGSSNEQFF. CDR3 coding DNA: TGTGCCAGCAGTGAACACGGGTCTTCCAATGAGCAGTTCTTC. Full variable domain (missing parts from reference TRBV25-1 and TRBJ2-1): EADIYQTPRYLVIGTGKKITLECSQTMGHDKMYWYQQDPGMELHLIHYSYGVNSTEKGDLSSESTVSRIRTEHFPLTLESARPSHTSQYLCASSEHGSSNEQFFGPGTRLTVL.

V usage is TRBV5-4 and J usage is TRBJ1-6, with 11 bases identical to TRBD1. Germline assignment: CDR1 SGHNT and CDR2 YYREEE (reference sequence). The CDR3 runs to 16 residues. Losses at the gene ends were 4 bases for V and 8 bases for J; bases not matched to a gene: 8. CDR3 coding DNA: TGTGCCAGCAGCCAAAGACCGGGACAGGGGGATTCACCCCTCCACTTT. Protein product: CASSQRPGQGDSPLHF.

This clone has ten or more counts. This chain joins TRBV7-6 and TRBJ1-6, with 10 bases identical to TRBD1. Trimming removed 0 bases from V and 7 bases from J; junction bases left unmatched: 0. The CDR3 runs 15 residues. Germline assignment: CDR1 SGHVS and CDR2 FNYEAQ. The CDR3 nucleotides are TGTGCCAGCAGCTTAGCGGGACAGGGGAATTCACCCCTCCACTTT. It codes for CASSLAGQGNSPLHF.

In DNA form, the CDR3 reads TGTGCCAGCCAGCAGGGACTAGCTTTCGATACGCAGTATTTT. Protein: CASQQGLAFDTQYF. The chain carries TRBV28 and TRBJ2-3; 9 bases are shared with TRBD2. Germline-derived CDR1 and CDR2 are MDHEN and SYDVKM. The CDR3 loop spans 14 amino acids. V lost 8 bases, J lost 6 bases, and 9 bases stayed unmatched.

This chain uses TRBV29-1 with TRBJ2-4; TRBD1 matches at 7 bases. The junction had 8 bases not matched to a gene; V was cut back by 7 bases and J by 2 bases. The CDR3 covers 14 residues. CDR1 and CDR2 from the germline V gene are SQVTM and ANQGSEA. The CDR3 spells CSAKGQPPKNIQYF. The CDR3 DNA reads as TGCAGCGCCAAGGGACAGCCCCCCAAAAACATTCAGTACTTC.

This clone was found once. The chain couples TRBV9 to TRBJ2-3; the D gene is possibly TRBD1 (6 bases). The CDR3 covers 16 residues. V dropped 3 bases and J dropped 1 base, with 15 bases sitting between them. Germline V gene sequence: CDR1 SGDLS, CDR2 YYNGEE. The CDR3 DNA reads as TGTGCCAGCAGCGACTCACCGGGACAAGGCACAGATACGCAGTATTTT. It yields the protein CASSDSPGQGTDTQYF.

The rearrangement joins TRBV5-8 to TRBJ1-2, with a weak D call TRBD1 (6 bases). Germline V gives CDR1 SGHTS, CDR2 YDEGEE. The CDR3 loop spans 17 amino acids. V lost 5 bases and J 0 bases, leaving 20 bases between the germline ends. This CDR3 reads CASSYSGQGPTNYGYTF. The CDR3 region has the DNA TGTGCCAGCAGTTATTCGGGGCAGGGGCCCACTAACTATGGCTACACCTTC. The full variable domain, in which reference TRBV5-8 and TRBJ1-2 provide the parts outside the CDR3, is EAGVTQSPTHLIKTRGQQATLRCSPISGHTSVYWYQQALGLGLQFLLWYDEGEERNRGNFPPRFSGRQFPNYSSELNVNALELEDSALYLCASSYSGQGPTNYGYTFGSGTRLTVV.

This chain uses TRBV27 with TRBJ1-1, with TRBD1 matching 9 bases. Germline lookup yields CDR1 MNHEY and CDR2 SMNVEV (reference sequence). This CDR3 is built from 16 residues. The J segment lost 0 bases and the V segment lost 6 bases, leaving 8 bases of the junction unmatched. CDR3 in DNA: TGTGCCAGCAGCCTAATAGGACAGGGGTTGAACACTGAAGCTTTCTTT. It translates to CASSLIGQGLNTEAFF.

The CDR3 here is CASSPSQGQEFF. The CDR3 region has the DNA TGTGCCAGCTCACCAAGCCAGGGCCAGGAATTCTTC. The chain has TRBV18 and TRBJ2-1, with TRBD1 as a possible D gene (5 bases). Looked up from germline, CDR1 is KGHSH and CDR2 is LQKENI. V gave up 2 bases and J gave up 16 bases, with 15 bases separating them. This CDR3 region has 12 residues. Complete variable domain (other parts from reference TRBV18 and TRBJ2-1): NAGVMQNPRHLVRRRGQEARLRCSPMKGHSHVYWYRQLPEEGLKFMVYLQKENIIDESGMPKERFSAEFPKEGPSILRIQQVVRGDSAAYFCASSPSQGQEFFGPGTRLTVL.

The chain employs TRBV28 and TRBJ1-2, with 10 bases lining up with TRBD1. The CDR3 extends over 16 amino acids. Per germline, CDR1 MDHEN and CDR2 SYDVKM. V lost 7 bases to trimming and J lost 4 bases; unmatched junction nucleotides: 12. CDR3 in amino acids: CASTPGWDRGGYGYTF. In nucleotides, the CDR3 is TGTGCCAGCACTCCTGGATGGGACAGGGGAGGCTATGGCTACACCTTC.

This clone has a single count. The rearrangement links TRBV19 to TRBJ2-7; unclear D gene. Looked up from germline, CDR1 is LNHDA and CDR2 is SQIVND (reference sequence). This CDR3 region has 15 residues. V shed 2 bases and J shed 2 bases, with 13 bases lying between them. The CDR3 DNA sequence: TGTGCCAGTAGTATAAGCCGCGGTCCTACCTACGAGCAGTACTTC. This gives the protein CASSISRGPTYEQYF.

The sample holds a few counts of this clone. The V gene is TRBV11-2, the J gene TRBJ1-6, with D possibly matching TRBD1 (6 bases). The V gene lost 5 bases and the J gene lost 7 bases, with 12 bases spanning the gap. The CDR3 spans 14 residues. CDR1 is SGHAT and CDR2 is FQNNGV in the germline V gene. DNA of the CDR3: TGTGCCAGCAGCCGTGGGACACCGAATTCACCCCTCCACTTT. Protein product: CASSRGTPNSPLHF.

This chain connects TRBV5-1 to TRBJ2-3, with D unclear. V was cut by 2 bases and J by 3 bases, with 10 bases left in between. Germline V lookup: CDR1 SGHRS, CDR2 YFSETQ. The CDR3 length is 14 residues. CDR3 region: CASSLLGATDTQYF. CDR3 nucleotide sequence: TGCGCCAGCAGCTTACTCGGAGCGACAGATACGCAGTATTTT. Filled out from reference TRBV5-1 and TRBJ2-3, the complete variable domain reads KAGVTQTPRYLIKTRGQQVTLSCSPISGHRSVSWYQQTPGQGLQFLFEYFSETQRNKGNFPGRFSGRQFSNSRSEMNVSTLELGDSALYLCASSLLGATDTQYFGPGTRLTVL.

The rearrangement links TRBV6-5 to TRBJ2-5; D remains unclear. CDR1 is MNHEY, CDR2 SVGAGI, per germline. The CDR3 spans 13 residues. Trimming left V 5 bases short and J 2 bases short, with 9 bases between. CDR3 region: CASSILVQETQYF. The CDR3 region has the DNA TGTGCCAGCAGTATACTGGTTCAAGAGACCCAGTACTTC.

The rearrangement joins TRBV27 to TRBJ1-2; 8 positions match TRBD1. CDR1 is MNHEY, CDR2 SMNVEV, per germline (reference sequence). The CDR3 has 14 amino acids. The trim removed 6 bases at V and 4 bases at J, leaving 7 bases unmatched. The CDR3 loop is CASRTGGFGYGYTF. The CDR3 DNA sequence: TGTGCCAGCAGAACAGGGGGTTTTGGCTATGGCTACACCTTC.

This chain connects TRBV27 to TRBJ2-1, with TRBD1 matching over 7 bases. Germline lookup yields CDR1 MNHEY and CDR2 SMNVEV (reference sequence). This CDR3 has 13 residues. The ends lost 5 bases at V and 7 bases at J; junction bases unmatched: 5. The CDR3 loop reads CASSKTGWNEQFF. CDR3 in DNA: TGTGCCAGCAGTAAGACAGGGTGGAATGAGCAGTTCTTC.

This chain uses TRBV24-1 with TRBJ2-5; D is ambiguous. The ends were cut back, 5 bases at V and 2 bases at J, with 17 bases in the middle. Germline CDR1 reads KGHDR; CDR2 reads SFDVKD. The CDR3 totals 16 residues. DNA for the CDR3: TGTGCCACCAGTGTTGGGTTGTTAAGAGGACAAGAGACCCAGTACTTC. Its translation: CATSVGLLRGQETQYF.

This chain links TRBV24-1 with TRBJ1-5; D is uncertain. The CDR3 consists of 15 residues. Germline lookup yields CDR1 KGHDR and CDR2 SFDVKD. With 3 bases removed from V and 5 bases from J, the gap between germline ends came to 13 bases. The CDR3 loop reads CATSDPATSDQPQHF. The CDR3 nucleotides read TGTGCCACCAGTGATCCTGCAACCTCAGATCAGCCCCAGCATTTT.

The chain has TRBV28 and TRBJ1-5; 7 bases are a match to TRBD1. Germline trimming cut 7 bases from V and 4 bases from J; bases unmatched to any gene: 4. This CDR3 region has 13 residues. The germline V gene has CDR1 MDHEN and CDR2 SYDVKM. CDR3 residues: CASTGTVNQPQHF. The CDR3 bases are TGTGCCAGCACCGGGACAGTTAATCAGCCCCAGCATTTT.

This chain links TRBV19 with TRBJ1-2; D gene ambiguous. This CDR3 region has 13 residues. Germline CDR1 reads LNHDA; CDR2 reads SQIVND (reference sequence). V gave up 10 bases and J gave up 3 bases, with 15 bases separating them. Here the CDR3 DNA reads TGTGCCACCCTAGCAACCAGCGACTATGGCTACACCTTC. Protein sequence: CATLATSDYGYTF.

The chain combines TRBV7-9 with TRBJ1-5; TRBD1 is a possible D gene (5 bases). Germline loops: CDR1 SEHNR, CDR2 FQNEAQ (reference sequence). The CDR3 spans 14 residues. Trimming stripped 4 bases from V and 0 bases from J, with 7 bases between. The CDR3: CASSSQGSNQPQHF. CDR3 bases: TGTGCCAGCAGCTCGCAGGGTAGCAATCAGCCCCAGCATTTT.

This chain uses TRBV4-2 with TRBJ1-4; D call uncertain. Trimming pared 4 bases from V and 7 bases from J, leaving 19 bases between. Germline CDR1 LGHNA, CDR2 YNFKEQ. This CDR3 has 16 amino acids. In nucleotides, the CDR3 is TGTGCCAGCAGCCCCCTTGGAGGCGGGGATCTTGAAAAACTGTTTTTT. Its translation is CASSPLGGGDLEKLFF.

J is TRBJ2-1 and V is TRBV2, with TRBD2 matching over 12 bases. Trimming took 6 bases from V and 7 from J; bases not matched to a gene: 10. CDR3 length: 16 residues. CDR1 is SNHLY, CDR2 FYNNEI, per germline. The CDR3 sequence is CASSLSLAGGPNEQFF. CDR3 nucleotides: TGTGCCAGCAGCCTTAGCCTAGCGGGAGGGCCTAATGAGCAGTTCTTC.

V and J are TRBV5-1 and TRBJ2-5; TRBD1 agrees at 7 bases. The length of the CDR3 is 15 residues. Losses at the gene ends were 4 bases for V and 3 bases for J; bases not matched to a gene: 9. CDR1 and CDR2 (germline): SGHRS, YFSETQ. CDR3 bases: TGCGCCAGCAGCAGGGGGACAGATGAGGAAGAGACCCAGTACTTC. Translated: CASSRGTDEEETQYF.

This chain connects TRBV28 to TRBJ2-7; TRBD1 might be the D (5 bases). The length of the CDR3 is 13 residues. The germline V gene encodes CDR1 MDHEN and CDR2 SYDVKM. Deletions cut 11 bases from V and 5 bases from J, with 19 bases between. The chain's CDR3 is CAAGPGSSHEQYF. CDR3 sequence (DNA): TGTGCCGCCGGGCCAGGGTCATCACACGAGCAGTACTTC.

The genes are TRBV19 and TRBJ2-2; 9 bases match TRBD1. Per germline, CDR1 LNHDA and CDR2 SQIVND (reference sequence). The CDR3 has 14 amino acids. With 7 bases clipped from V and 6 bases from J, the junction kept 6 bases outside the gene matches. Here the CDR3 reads CASTDRGLPGELFF. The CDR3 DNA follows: TGTGCCAGTACCGACAGGGGGTTACCCGGGGAGCTGTTTTTT.